This TCR beta chain was captured in a study of T cell repertoires in cytomegalovirus infection. Study-wide context: Recently identified HLA-C-restricted and well-studied HLA-B-restricted CMV epitopes were used. Public TCR beta signatures marked donors with CMV infection and the matching HLA. Study-level points and caveats: Pooled public TCR beta family frequency picked out CMV carriers with the relevant HLA. HLA-C-restricted CMV clonotypes gave the most frequent clonotype in two of eight donors.

From the reads, TCRdb called clonotypes with MiXCR, one entry per CDR3 protein. Found here are about 110,000 distinct CDR3 sequences, 30% to 35% of them singletons; the top ten hold less than 45%. This clonotype has a count of ten or more. Antigen unknown. The germline CDR1 and CDR2 sequences are SGHTA and FQGNSA. The length of the CDR3 is 15 residues. J lost 4 bases, V lost 4 bases, and 4 bases had no gene match. The V gene is TRBV7-2, the J gene TRBJ2-1, with TRBD2 identical over 10 bases. This specimen was CD8+ T cells from cultured PBMCs, taken from culture after CMV antigen stimulation. The origin of this receptor is a human donor in good health (CMV status not recorded). Some clones in this sample may be carry-over from other donors' samples. This chain's CDR3 is CASSSSGGAYNEQFF. The CDR3 DNA is TGTGCCAGCAGCTCGAGCGGGGGGGCTTACAATGAGCAGTTCTTC.